Below are 7 T cell receptor beta chains sequenced from a single sample in a study of blood T cell repertoires in COVID-19. Assay used: immunoSEQ multiplex PCR; TCRdb lists only in-frame clones, some missing. The sample records about 310,000 clones, 70% to 90% being singletons. Source material: PBMCs or T cells enriched from blood (not recorded which). The receptors were gathered from a woman between 40 and 55 years old who had recovered from COVID-19.

This rearrangement joins TRBV9 to TRBJ2-2, with a possible D match to TRBD2 (5 bases). Germline V gene sequence: CDR1 SGDLS, CDR2 YYNGEE. V was shortened by 4 bases and J by 5 bases, with 24 bases between the two germline ends. There are 18 residues in the CDR3. This chain's CDR3 is CASSPRGEVGVWTGELFF. Written as DNA, the CDR3 is TGTGCCAGCAGCCCCAGAGGTGAGGTGGGAGTGTGGACCGGGGAGCTGTTTTTT.

J is TRBJ1-1 and V is TRBV6-6; D is uncertain. CDR1 is MNHNY and CDR2 is SVGAGI in the germline V gene (reference sequence). The V gene lost 6 bases and the J gene lost 0 bases, with 8 bases spanning the gap. This CDR3 contains 13 residues. This CDR3 reads CASRWAVNTEAFF. The CDR3 DNA reads TGTGCCAGCAGATGGGCCGTGAACACTGAAGCTTTCTTT.

J is TRBJ1-1 and V is TRBV3-1 (or the pseudogene TRBV3-2); D is uncertain. Trimming took 4 bases from V and 1 from J, leaving 10 bases between them. Per germline, CDR1 LGHDT and CDR2 YNNKEL (reference sequence). CDR3 length: 14 amino acids. The CDR3 nucleotides read TGTGCCAGCAGCCTTAATACAGAGAACACTGAAGCTTTCTTT. Translated: CASSLNTENTEAFF.

The chain couples TRBV19 to TRBJ1-5; 7 nucleotides line up with TRBD1. Losses at the gene ends were 6 bases for V and 8 bases for J; bases not matched to a gene: 19. Germline CDR1 reads LNHDA; CDR2 reads SQIVND (reference sequence). This CDR3 spans 17 amino acids. In DNA, the CDR3 is TGTGCCAGTAGCTTATCCGAAGGTCTGACAGGGTTCAAGCCCCAGCATTTT. Its translation: CASSLSEGLTGFKPQHF.

The chain recombines TRBV11-3 with TRBJ2-1; TRBD2 might be the D (6 bases). Germline V gives CDR1 SGHNT, CDR2 YENEEA. Trimming shortened V by 5 bases and J by 0 bases, and 14 bases separated the two germline ends. The CDR3 runs 16 residues. The DNA for the CDR3 is TGTGCCAGCAGCACTAAGCTAGCGCGCTCCTACAATGAGCAGTTCTTC. Protein: CASSTKLARSYNEQFF.

The V call is TRBV19, the J call TRBJ2-5, with 7 bases fitting TRBD2. J was trimmed by 4 bases and V by 9 bases; bases with no gene match: 8. Germline-derived CDR1 and CDR2 are LNHDA and SQIVND (reference sequence). This CDR3 region has 13 residues. Here the CDR3 DNA reads TGTGCCAGCAATGGAGGACTAGGAGAGACCCAGTACTTC. Translation: CASNGGLGETQYF.

The rearrangement joins TRBV24-1 to TRBJ2-7; the match to TRBD2 covers 7 bases. The CDR3 totals 13 residues. Germline trimming cut 4 bases from V and 7 bases from J; bases unmatched to any gene: 6. From germline, CDR1 is KGHDR and CDR2 SFDVKD. CDR3 sequence: CATSEFPGGEQYF. For the CDR3, the DNA is TGTGCCACCAGTGAGTTCCCGGGGGGAGAGCAGTACTTC.